Listed below are T cell receptor beta chains from one sample, sequenced in a study of Ad26.COV2.S vaccination and SARS-CoV-2 variants. Repertoires were generated with immunoSEQ multiplex PCR, while TCRdb's copy carries only in-frame clones and drops some. The sample carries roughly 300,000 clones, around 89% recorded once. Specimen: peripheral blood, collected in a trial of Ad26.COV2.S vaccine versus placebo. The receptors come from a person between 18 and 59 years old who received the Ad26.COV2.S COVID-19 vaccine or a placebo. Each CDR3 is given with its conserved first and last residue. A D gene is named only where the DNA matches it firmly. The size of a clone is reported for some rows only, either as once, few or many, or as a class for expanded clones.

j_call clone_size d_call v_call cdr3_aa cdr3_nt
TRBJ2-2 . . TRBV28 CASSGRAGQSNTGELFF TGTGCCAGCAGTGGGCGCGCGGGCCAGTCGAACACCGGGGAGCTGTTTTTT
TRBJ2-3 once . TRBV19 CASSMTTRSTDTQYF TGTGCCAGTAGTATGACGACCCGTAGCACAGATACGCAGTATTTT
TRBJ2-7 . . TRBV4-2 CASSQDRGSSSYEQYF TGTGCCAGCAGCCAAGATCGGGGCAGTTCCTCCTACGAGCAGTACTTC
TRBJ2-5 . . TRBV20-1 CSASQETQYF TGCAGTGCTAGTCAAGAGACCCAGTACTTC
TRBJ2-6 . . TRBV9 CASSVAVRGSGANVLTF TGTGCCAGCAGCGTAGCTGTGCGCGGCTCTGGGGCCAACGTCCTGACTTTC
TRBJ1-2 . TRBD1 TRBV6-5 CASSYSNRGHGYGYTF TGTGCCAGCAGTTACTCCAACAGGGGGCACGGATATGGCTACACCTTC
TRBJ1-1 . . TRBV28 CASRSGAYEAFF TGTGCCAGCAGATCCGGGGCGTATGAAGCTTTCTTT
TRBJ2-6 . . TRBV30 CASSLDSSGANVLTF TGTGCCTCATCCCTGGACAGCTCTGGGGCCAACGTCCTGACTTTC
TRBJ1-6 . . TRBV13 CASSTLNSPLHF TGTGCCAGCAGCACACTTAATTCACCCCTCCACTTT
TRBJ2-7 . . TRBV28 CASSLSLGRSYEQYF TGTGCCAGCAGTTTATCGCTCGGCAGATCCTACGAGCAGTACTTC
TRBJ1-1 . TRBD1 TRBV14 CASRRTGANTEAFF TGTGCCAGCAGACGGACAGGCGCGAACACTGAAGCTTTCTTT
TRBJ2-6 . . TRBV6-1 CASSEAVGDVGANVLTF TGTGCCAGCAGTGAAGCGGTAGGGGATGTTGGAGCCAACGTCCTGACTTTC
TRBJ2-1 . . TRBV7-8 CASSLGGGHEQFF TGTGCCAGCAGCTTAGGGGGCGGTCATGAGCAGTTCTTC
TRBJ1-1 . . TRBV6-1 CASSERWQGKNTEAFF TGTGCCAGCAGTGAAAGGTGGCAGGGAAAGAACACTGAAGCTTTCTTT
TRBJ2-1 . . TRBV4-1 CASSQGPRGYRAGFYNEQFF TGCGCCAGCAGCCAAGGCCCGCGGGGTTATAGAGCGGGTTTCTACAATGAGCAGTTCTTC
TRBJ1-1 . TRBD1 TRBV19 CASSIRGLGPNTEAFF TGTGCCAGTAGTATTAGGGGGCTCGGACCCAACACTGAAGCTTTCTTT
TRBJ1-2 . TRBD1 TRBV5-1 CASSLGTGHGYTF TGCGCCAGCAGCTTGGGGACAGGGCATGGCTACACCTTC
TRBJ2-3 . TRBD2 TRBV5-5 CASSSHSGSRSDTQYF TGTGCCAGCAGCTCTCATAGCGGGAGTAGGTCAGATACGCAGTATTTT
TRBJ1-3 once . TRBV6-5 CASSFRQSGNTIYF TGTGCCAGCAGTTTTAGACAGTCCGGAAACACCATATATTTT
TRBJ2-3 once TRBD2 TRBV6-5 CASISGGAADTQYF TGTGCCAGCATCTCCGGGGGGGCGGCAGATACGCAGTATTTT
TRBJ2-7 . TRBD1 TRBV7-8 CASSLAPDRSSYEQYF TGTGCCAGCAGCTTAGCGCCGGACAGGAGCTCCTACGAGCAGTACTTC
TRBJ1-5 . . TRBV19 CASIENPNQPQHF TGTGCCAGTATCGAAAACCCAAATCAGCCCCAGCATTTT
TRBJ1-1 . . TRBV7-2 CATKTGMNTEAFF TGTGCCACGAAGACAGGAATGAACACTGAAGCTTTCTTT
TRBJ1-6 . TRBD1 TRBV28 CASSTHRGRNSPLHF TGTGCCAGCAGTACCCACAGGGGTAGAAATTCACCCCTCCACTTT
TRBJ2-4 . TRBD2 TRBV19 CASSVGTSRNIQYF TGTGCCAGTAGTGTCGGGACTAGCAGGAACATTCAGTACTTC
TRBJ1-3 . . TRBV19 CASSMGPSGNTIYF TGTGCCAGTAGTATGGGACCTTCTGGAAACACCATATATTTT
TRBJ1-2 . TRBD1 TRBV19 CASSNPGGSNYGYTF TGTGCCAGTAGTAACCCAGGGGGCTCCAACTATGGCTACACCTTC
TRBJ1-6 . . TRBV6-4 CASSDLLGSSPLHF TGTGCCAGCAGTGACCTTCTGGGGAGTTCACCCCTCCACTTT
TRBJ2-7 . . TRBV5-6 CASSLGGTYEQYF TGTGCCAGCAGCCTTGGAGGAACCTACGAGCAGTACTTC
TRBJ2-7 . TRBD1 TRBV18 CASSPSGTAVEQYF TGTGCCAGCTCACCCTCCGGGACAGCCGTCGAGCAGTACTTC
TRBJ1-1 . TRBD1 TRBV5-4 CASSLEGAWTEAFF TGTGCCAGCAGCTTGGAGGGGGCTTGGACTGAAGCTTTCTTT
TRBJ1-2 . TRBD1 TRBV9 CASSPGGGGLIGYTF TGTGCCAGCAGCCCCGGAGGAGGGGGCCTGATTGGCTACACCTTC
TRBJ2-7 . TRBD1 TRBV11-2 CASSPTGAYEQYF TGTGCCAGCAGCCCCACAGGGGCCTACGAGCAGTACTTC
TRBJ2-1 . TRBD1 TRBV19 CASSPLILRDRESHNEQFF TGTGCCAGTAGTCCACTTATACTCCGGGACAGGGAGTCCCACAATGAGCAGTTCTTC
TRBJ2-7 . . TRBV19 CASSIGGTTRGYEQYF TGTGCCAGTAGTATAGGTGGGACAACGAGAGGGTACGAGCAGTACTTC
TRBJ1-3 . . TRBV6-1 CASSGPALHSGNTIYF TGTGCCAGCAGTGGGCCAGCCTTACACTCTGGAAACACCATATATTTT
TRBJ2-1 . TRBD1 TRBV2 CASRSGRDRNEQFF TGTGCCAGCAGGTCGGGACGGGACAGGAATGAGCAGTTCTTC
TRBJ1-1 . . TRBV6-5 CASRATEAFF TGTGCCAGCAGAGCCACTGAAGCTTTCTTT
TRBJ2-3 . TRBD1 TRBV5-1 CASSPMTGLVGQYF TGCGCCAGCAGCCCGATGACAGGGCTTGTCGGGCAGTATTTT